One and the same sample provided the 25 T cell receptor beta chains below, sequenced in a study of control samples from healthy donors and cancer patients. Method: immunoSEQ multiplex PCR; TCRdb's copy keeps in-frame clones and lacks some. In the table there are some 120,000 clones, 88% of which are singletons. The specimen sequenced was blood. These receptors were collected from a woman between 65 and 79 years old in good health.

This chain joins TRBV6-5 and TRBJ1-2, with 8 bases lining up with TRBD1. Germline CDR1 reads MNHEY; CDR2 reads SVGAGI. The CDR3 contains 14 residues. The V and J ends lost 6 bases and 7 bases, in that order; junction bases with no gene match: 10. Here the CDR3 DNA reads TGTGCCAGCAGCAAAGGACAGGGTGTAATTGGCTACACCTTC. Translation gives CASSKGQGVIGYTF.

Worth noting for this clone: The sample contains more than one DNA sequence encoding this CDR3. The CDR3 loop reads CASSPGGDQPQHF. Written as DNA, the CDR3 is TGCGCCAGCAGCCCAGGGGGGGATCAGCCCCAGCATTTT. The chain carries TRBV5-1 and TRBJ1-5, with TRBD1 matching 7 bases. The CDR3 is made up of 13 amino acids. Germline CDR1 is SGHRS and CDR2 is YFSETQ. Trimming at V came to 4 bases and at J to 5 bases, leaving 3 bases not matched to a gene. Full variable domain (missing parts from reference TRBV5-1 and TRBJ1-5): KAGVTQTPRYLIKTRGQQVTLSCSPISGHRSVSWYQQTPGQGLQFLFEYFSETQRNKGNFPGRFSGRQFSNSRSEMNVSTLELGDSALYLCASSPGGDQPQHFGDGTRLSIL.

This clone came up a few times. The V gene is TRBV27, the J gene TRBJ1-1; 8 bases are shared with TRBD1. The J segment lost 6 bases and the V segment lost 8 bases, leaving 8 bases of the junction unmatched. The CDR3 covers 13 residues. Germline V gene sequence: CDR1 MNHEY, CDR2 SMNVEV (reference sequence). The CDR3 DNA is TGTGCCAGCCTAAACCAGGGGGCGTCTGAAGCTTTCTTT. It is translated as CASLNQGASEAFF.

This chain connects TRBV2 to TRBJ1-1; unclear D gene. The CDR3 is made up of 13 amino acids. The V gene's germline CDR1 is SNHLY and CDR2 FYNNEI. Trimming stripped 4 bases from V and 3 bases from J, with 9 bases between. The CDR3 nucleotides read TGTGCCAGCAGTGCAGCCGTTTACACTGAAGCTTTCTTT. It translates to CASSAAVYTEAFF.

The chain joins TRBV9 to TRBJ1-1, with D uncertain. This CDR3 is built from 13 residues. Germline assignment: CDR1 SGDLS and CDR2 YYNGEE. With 5 bases removed from V and 1 base from J, the gap between germline ends came to 9 bases. In DNA form, the CDR3 reads TGTGCCAGCAGTCCGGTAGGGAACACTGAAGCTTTCTTT. The encoded protein is CASSPVGNTEAFF.

This rearrangement joins TRBV9 to TRBJ1-2, with 7 bases that match TRBD1. The V gene's germline CDR1 is SGDLS and CDR2 YYNGEE. This CDR3 spans 15 amino acids. After removal of 4 bases from V and 3 bases from J, the junction contained 9 bases not matched to a gene. The chain's CDR3 is CASSPRGRGDYGYTF. The CDR3 region has the DNA TGTGCCAGCAGCCCCCGGGGCAGGGGGGACTATGGCTACACCTTC.

This chain uses TRBV9 with TRBJ2-1; TRBD1 matches at 12 bases. V was clipped by 1 base and J by 8 bases; unmatched bases: 4. Germline V gives CDR1 SGDLS, CDR2 YYNGEE. The CDR3 spans 15 residues. CDR3 amino acids: CASSVSGTGGDEQFF. CDR3 bases: TGTGCCAGCAGCGTATCTGGGACAGGGGGCGATGAGCAGTTCTTC.

The chain recombines TRBV5-8 with TRBJ2-1, with D perhaps matching TRBD1 (6 bases). The V gene's germline CDR1 is SGHTS and CDR2 YDEGEE. The V end lost 2 bases, the J end lost 4 bases, and 13 bases lay between the germline ends. The CDR3 length is 15 residues. DNA for the CDR3: TGTGCCAGCAGCTTTGGCAGGGGTTTTTACAATGAGCAGTTCTTC. Protein sequence: CASSFGRGFYNEQFF.

The genes are TRBV20-1 and TRBJ1-1, with D hard to call. V gave up 0 bases and J gave up 6 bases, with 5 bases separating them. The CDR3 is 11 residues long. Germline V gene sequence: CDR1 DFQATT, CDR2 SNEGSKA (reference sequence). This CDR3 is CSARDSPEAFF. Here the CDR3 DNA reads TGCAGTGCTAGAGATTCCCCTGAAGCTTTCTTT.

The V call is TRBV27, the J call TRBJ1-6; D perhaps matches TRBD1 (6 bases). V gave up 3 bases and J gave up 8 bases, with 14 bases separating them. CDR3 size: 15 residues. Germline V lookup: CDR1 MNHEY, CDR2 SMNVEV (reference sequence). The CDR3: CASSLSMGGDSPLHF. CDR3 nucleotide sequence: TGTGCCAGCAGTTTGAGTATGGGGGGCGATTCACCCCTCCACTTT.

This clone has a handful of counts. The chain joins TRBV5-1 to TRBJ2-1, with D maybe TRBD2 (6 bases). CDR3 length: 15 residues. The germline V gene has CDR1 SGHRS and CDR2 YFSETQ. V lost 2 bases and J 5 bases, leaving 14 bases between the germline ends. Here the CDR3 reads CASSFTLAGDNEQFF. For the CDR3, the DNA is TGCGCCAGCAGCTTTACACTAGCAGGAGACAATGAGCAGTTCTTC.

The chain couples TRBV12-3 or TRBV12-4 to TRBJ1-1; TRBD1 aligns across 8 bases. With V trimmed by 4 bases and J by 5 bases, 3 bases remained unmatched. This CDR3 region has 13 residues. This chain's CDR3 is CASSYQGATEAFF. CDR3 in DNA: TGTGCCAGCAGTTACCAGGGGGCGACTGAAGCTTTCTTT.

Points on this clone: The identical CDR3 is also encoded by other nucleotide sequences in the sample. The V call is TRBV6-5, the J call TRBJ1-5, with 7 bases lining up with TRBD1. Germline V gene data show CDR1 as MNHEY and CDR2 as SVGAGI. The J segment lost 5 bases and the V segment lost 4 bases, leaving 2 bases of the junction unmatched. The CDR3 is made up of 13 amino acids. The CDR3 DNA is TGTGCCAGCAGTTCTGACAGGGATCAGCCCCAGCATTTT. It is translated as CASSSDRDQPQHF.

The rearrangement uses TRBV5-3 and TRBJ2-3, with D perhaps matching TRBD2 (6 bases). TRBV5-3 falls under the ORF class, with uncertain function. The CDR3 length is 16 residues. Trimming took off 3 bases at V and 9 bases at J, with 23 bases between the two ends. The CDR3 loop reads CARSSLARRGGWTQYF. CDR3 DNA sequence: TGTGCCAGAAGCTCCCTAGCGAGAAGGGGAGGTTGGACGCAGTATTTT.

The chain recombines TRBV5-1 with TRBJ2-7, with D perhaps matching TRBD2 (6 bases). Deletions cut 3 bases from V and 2 bases from J, with 12 bases between. This CDR3 is built from 14 residues. Germline V gene sequence: CDR1 SGHRS, CDR2 YFSETQ. CDR3 sequence (DNA): TGCGCCAGCAGCTCTGGGGGGACGGCCTACGAGCAGTACTTC. Translating it yields CASSSGGTAYEQYF. The full variable domain, with the rest looked up from reference TRBV5-1 and TRBJ2-7, is KAGVTQTPRYLIKTRGQQVTLSCSPISGHRSVSWYQQTPGQGLQFLFEYFSETQRNKGNFPGRFSGRQFSNSRSEMNVSTLELGDSALYLCASSSGGTAYEQYFGPGTRLTVT.

A few counts support this clone. This chain links TRBV5-6 with TRBJ2-7; no reliable D call. The V gene lost 0 bases and the J gene lost 0 bases, with 7 bases spanning the gap. Germline V gene lookup returns CDR1 SGHDT and CDR2 YYEEEE. This CDR3 contains 14 residues. The chain's CDR3 is CASSLVGGSYEQYF. CDR3 nucleotides: TGTGCCAGCAGCTTGGTGGGCGGCTCCTACGAGCAGTACTTC.

The gene calls are TRBV6-4 and TRBJ2-2; no definite D call. The CDR3 totals 13 residues. CDR1 MRHNA and CDR2 SNTAGT come from the germline V gene. V was cut by 3 bases and J by 8 bases, with 10 bases left in between. The chain's CDR3 is CASSEQAPGELFF. Here the CDR3 DNA reads TGTGCCAGCAGTGAACAAGCCCCAGGGGAGCTGTTTTTT.

The chain combines TRBV7-3 with TRBJ2-1; TRBD2 is a possible D gene (5 bases). CDR3 length equals 16 residues. Germline CDR1 and CDR2: SGHTA and FQGTGA. V lost 8 bases and J lost 6, with 23 bases in between. The CDR3 loop reads CASWAGLRLARNEQFF. CDR3 coding DNA: TGTGCCAGCTGGGCCGGATTACGGCTAGCACGCAATGAGCAGTTCTTC.

This chain connects TRBV5-1 to TRBJ1-2, with D tentatively TRBD1 (6 bases). Germline-derived CDR1 and CDR2 are SGHRS and YFSETQ. Deletions cut 3 bases from V and 8 bases from J, with 17 bases between. The CDR3 is made up of 14 amino acids. This CDR3 is CASSYMDRADGYTF. The DNA for the CDR3 is TGCGCCAGCAGCTATATGGACAGAGCTGACGGCTACACCTTC.

The DNA for the CDR3 is TGTGCCAGCAGTCTCCGCCAGACCGGGGAGCTGTTTTTT. Translating it yields CASSLRQTGELFF. The chain joins TRBV12-3 or TRBV12-4 to TRBJ2-2; D is uncertain. The CDR3 spans 13 residues. The V gene lost 5 bases and the J gene lost 5 bases, with 9 bases spanning the gap.

The genes are TRBV4-2 and TRBJ2-7; the match to TRBD2 covers 14 bases. The V segment lost 1 base and the J segment 0 bases; nucleotides outside the gene matches: 5. CDR3 length: 18 residues. Germline V CDR1 and CDR2: LGHNA, YNFKEQ. The CDR3 nucleotides read TGTGCCAGCAGCCAAGGGACTAGCGGGGGGTCTCGCTCCTACGAGCAGTACTTC. Translation gives CASSQGTSGGSRSYEQYF.

The rearrangement joins TRBV2 to TRBJ2-1, with D hard to call. Germline CDR1 reads SNHLY; CDR2 reads FYNNEI. CDR3 length: 11 amino acids. V shed 4 bases and J shed 10 bases, with 8 bases lying between them. For the CDR3, the DNA is TGTGCCAGCAGTGTGGGCCCCGAGCAGTTCTTC. This encodes CASSVGPEQFF.

This clone was recorded once. This chain joins TRBV7-9 and TRBJ1-1, with TRBD1 identical over 7 bases. The V segment lost 4 bases and the J segment 3 bases; nucleotides outside the gene matches: 8. This CDR3 spans 15 amino acids. The V gene's germline CDR1 is SEHNR and CDR2 FQNEAQ (reference sequence). CDR3 bases: TGTGCCAGCAGCTCGATGGGACAGTGGCACACTGAAGCTTTCTTT. Its protein is CASSSMGQWHTEAFF.

This chain links TRBV19 with TRBJ1-2; 10 nucleotides agree with TRBD1. The CDR3 is 14 residues long. The germline CDR1 and CDR2 sequences are LNHDA and SQIVND (reference sequence). Losses at the gene ends were 5 bases for V and 3 bases for J; bases not matched to a gene: 3. CDR3 bases: TGTGCCAGTAGTGGGACAGGGGTGGACTATGGCTACACCTTC. Its protein product is CASSGTGVDYGYTF.

This rearrangement joins TRBV2 to TRBJ1-6, with 10 bases lining up with TRBD1. The V and J ends lost 2 bases and 8 bases, in that order; junction bases with no gene match: 3. Germline V lookup: CDR1 SNHLY, CDR2 FYNNEI. The CDR3 extends over 15 amino acids. The CDR3 DNA follows: TGTGCCAGCAGTGAACGGACAGGGGGGGATTCACCCCTCCACTTT. This sequence encodes CASSERTGGDSPLHF.